What follows describes a single T cell receptor (beta chain). Given a much more abundant clone one base away, this may be a read error. The sample's time point: newly diagnosed GD, antithyroid drugs for less than 3 months. The TCR library was made from RNA that had been extracted from PBMCs in TRIzol. This entry is derived from a study of regulatory T cells in long-lasting Graves disease. Building the TCR beta libraries relied on iRepertoire HTBI primers, and CDR3 regions underwent Arm-PCR. Using its own MiXCR run on the multiplex PCR reads, TCRdb lists one record per CDR3 protein. The table records hundreds of thousands of distinct CDR3 sequences, approximately 15% of them present only once. V was pared by 10 bases and J by 1 base, with 13 bases between. The CDR3 totals 13 residues. From germline, CDR1 is MNHEY and CDR2 SMNVEV (reference sequence). The same specimen was also included in a second study, on T cells in Graves' hyperthyroidism and ophthalmopathy.

The rearrangement uses TRBV27 and TRBJ2-5; D is unclear. The sample was peripheral blood mononuclear cells (PBMCs), taken at new diagnosis, from a patient treated with antithyroid drugs. This TCR was sampled from a woman aged 35 to 49 with Graves disease. The DNA for the CDR3 is TGTGCCAACAGCAAGGTCTTCCAAGAGACCCAGTACTTC. Its translation: CANSKVFQETQYF.